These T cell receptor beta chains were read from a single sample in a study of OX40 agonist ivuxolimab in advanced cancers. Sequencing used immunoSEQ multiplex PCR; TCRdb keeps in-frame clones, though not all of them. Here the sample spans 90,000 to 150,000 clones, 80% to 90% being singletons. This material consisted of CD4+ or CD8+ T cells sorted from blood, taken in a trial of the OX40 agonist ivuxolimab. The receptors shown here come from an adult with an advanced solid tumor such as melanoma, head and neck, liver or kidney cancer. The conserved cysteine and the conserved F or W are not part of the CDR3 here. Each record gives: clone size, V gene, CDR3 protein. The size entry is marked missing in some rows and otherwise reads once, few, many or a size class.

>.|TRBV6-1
ASSWEGAGSDGYT
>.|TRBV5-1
ASSRQGGGIDTQY
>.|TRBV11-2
ASSLGDYNYGYT
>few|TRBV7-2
ASSSPAGGPSAADTQY
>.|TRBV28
ASKELAKNIQY
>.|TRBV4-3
ASSQGGISEKLF
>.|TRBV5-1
ASSLRPSGAQETQY
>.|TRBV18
ASSPGEQENGYT
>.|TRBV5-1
ASSPASTQQF
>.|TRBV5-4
ASSLVAGAQTEAF
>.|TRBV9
ASSAAMGYGYT
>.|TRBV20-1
SAGGGYGYT
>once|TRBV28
ASRSLGYSFKNTEAF
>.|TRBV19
ASSQAQETQY
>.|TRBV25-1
ASSEDRGGTGELF
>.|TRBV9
ASSVALLAGGQHNEQF
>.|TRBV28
ASSHYRGRNYGYT
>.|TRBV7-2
ASSLDGSGYEKLF
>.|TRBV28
ASRTGQGTTDTQY
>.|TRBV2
ASSDPLNSPLH
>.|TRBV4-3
ASSHAGTRANYGYI
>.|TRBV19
ASSIGAGLGYNEQF
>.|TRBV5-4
ASSPEAHNEQF
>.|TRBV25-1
ASSESMGRNYEQY
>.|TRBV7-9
ASSGGQVGDTEAF
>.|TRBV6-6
ASIRQGAGYT
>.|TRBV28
ASSVPVRTEAF
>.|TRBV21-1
ASSKTLTSGPPSYEQY
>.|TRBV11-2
ASSPQGGGEQF